The 2 T cell receptor beta chains in this list originate from one sample, sequenced in a study of blood T cell repertoires in COVID-19. Using immunoSEQ multiplex PCR, the repertoire was profiled, and TCRdb retains in-frame clones only, with some absent. The data contain 40,000 to 45,000 clones, under 90% of them seen just once; the ten biggest clones take up 20% to 25%. Sequenced sample: peripheral blood. The receptors were sampled from a man between 50 and 59 years old with active COVID-19.

V gene TRBV11-2 combines with J gene TRBJ1-6; perhaps TRBD1 as D (6 bases). Looked up from germline, CDR1 is SGHAT and CDR2 is FQNNGV. The CDR3 runs to 15 residues. The V end was cut by 1 base, the J end by 9 bases, with 13 bases between. The CDR3 coding sequence is TGTGCCAGCAGCTTAGTTGGGGGCGCAAGTTCACCCCTCCACTTT. It codes for CASSLVGGASSPLHF.

The rearrangement links TRBV15 to TRBJ2-7; D remains ambiguous. Germline assignment: CDR1 LNHNV and CDR2 YYDKDF (reference sequence). Between the trimmed V and J ends, which lost 0 bases and 2 bases, there was a span of 14 bases. The CDR3 totals 16 residues. CDR3 nucleotides: TGTGCCACCAGCAGAGATTATAGTAGAATTCCCTACGAGCAGTACTTC. Residues: CATSRDYSRIPYEQYF.